The subject of this entry is one T cell receptor (beta chain). No antigen is known for it. This sample was included in a study of neoadjuvant anti-PD-1 for oral cavity cancer. Study-wide background: Nivolumab at 3 mg/kg was mostly given biweekly, three to four doses, pre-surgery.

Stage II-IVA oral cavity squamous cell carcinoma was new and untreated by systemic or radiation therapy. Clones were sequenced by immunoSEQ multiplex PCR, and TCRdb holds only the in-frame ones, with some missing. The data hold just over 7,000 clones, with more than 65% observed a single time. Study-level findings and limits: Higher pretreatment blood Treg/Th17 ratios correlated with higher pretreatment blood and lower post-treatment tumor TCRbeta clonality.

Germline V gene lookup returns CDR1 SGHTS and CDR2 YDEGEE. Trimming stripped 3 bases from V and 2 bases from J, with 12 bases between. The CDR3 consists of 14 residues. The chain combines TRBV5-8 with TRBJ2-7; D might be TRBD1 or TRBD2, each matching 5 bases. The source of this sequence is a person aged 35-79 years with oral cavity squamous cell carcinoma. Here the sequenced sample was PBMCs, taken before nivolumab (anti-PD-1) treatment. CDR3 DNA sequence: TGTGCCAGCAGCTCGTCCGGGACCACCTACGAGCAGTACTTC. Residues: CASSSSGTTYEQYF.